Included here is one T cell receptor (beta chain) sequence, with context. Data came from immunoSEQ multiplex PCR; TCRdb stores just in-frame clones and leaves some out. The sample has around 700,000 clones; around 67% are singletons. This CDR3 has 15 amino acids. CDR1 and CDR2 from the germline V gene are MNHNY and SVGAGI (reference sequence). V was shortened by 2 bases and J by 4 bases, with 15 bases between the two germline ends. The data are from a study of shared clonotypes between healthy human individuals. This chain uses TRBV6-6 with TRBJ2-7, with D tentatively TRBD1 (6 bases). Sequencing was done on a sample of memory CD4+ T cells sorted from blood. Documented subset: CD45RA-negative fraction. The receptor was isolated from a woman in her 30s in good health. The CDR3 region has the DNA TGTGCCAGCAGTTACGGGACACAGGCCCTTTACGAGCAGTACTTC. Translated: CASSYGTQALYEQYF.